This TCR beta chain was observed in a study of blood T cells in healthy people across ages. About this clonotype itself: The junction departs from germline at one end; a sequencing error may be responsible.

The authors ran a second PCR of roughly 6 to 12 cycles using a sample-barcoded 5' primer and a J-beta primer mix. TCRdb processed the 5' RACE reads anew with MiXCR; each CDR3 protein has one entry. Found here are 2 million or so distinct CDR3 sequences, 49% of them singletons; the top ten hold 2.1%. The CDR3 is 14 residues long. The germline V gene has CDR1 MNHEY and CDR2 SMNVEV (reference sequence). The TCR sequence derives from a woman aged 40 to 50 in good health. This chain joins TRBV27 and TRBJ2-5; D may be TRBD1 (6 bases). Material: blood. The CDR3 protein is CASSSGQFQEAQYF. The CDR3 coding sequence is TGTGCCAGCAGTAGCGGACAGTTCCAAGAGGCCCAGTACTTC.